Each of the 13 T cell receptor beta chains below was sequenced from the same sample in a study of control samples from healthy donors and cancer patients. Data came from immunoSEQ multiplex PCR; TCRdb stores just in-frame clones and leaves some out. The sample yields fewer than 120,000 clones, 88% seen once. The source material was PBMCs. The receptors were sampled from a woman in her sixties with lung cancer.

This clone was counted once. The J gene is TRBJ1-1, the V gene TRBV19; D is unresolved. The length of the CDR3 is 13 residues. Germline V gene data show CDR1 as LNHDA and CDR2 as SQIVND (reference sequence). V shed 5 bases and J shed 0 bases, with 7 bases lying between them. The chain's CDR3 is CASSLFLNTEAFF. CDR3 nucleotide sequence: TGTGCCAGTAGTTTATTCCTGAACACTGAAGCTTTCTTT.

This rearrangement joins TRBV19 to TRBJ1-1, with D hard to call. V dropped 8 bases and J dropped 4 bases, with 17 bases sitting between them. This CDR3 contains 14 residues. Germline V gene sequence: CDR1 LNHDA, CDR2 SQIVND (reference sequence). The CDR3 is CASSPGLTGTEAFF. In DNA, the CDR3 is TGTGCCAGTTCCCCGGGCCTAACTGGCACTGAAGCTTTCTTT.

This clone turned up a few times. This chain uses TRBV29-1 with TRBJ2-1, with 11 bases lining up with TRBD2. Unmatched junction bases numbered 7, after V lost 3 bases and J lost 9 bases. There are 14 residues in the CDR3. Looked up from germline, CDR1 is SQVTM and CDR2 is ANQGSEA. DNA of the CDR3: TGCAGCGTTGATGGTACTAGCGGGAGAGGTGAGCAGTTCTTC. It is translated as CSVDGTSGRGEQFF.

The chain is built from TRBV28 and TRBJ2-7; D unclear. V was cut by 2 bases and J by 7 bases, with 6 bases left in between. The CDR3 consists of 11 residues. Germline values: CDR1 MDHEN, CDR2 SYDVKM. Here the CDR3 reads CASSLQWEQYF. The DNA for the CDR3 is TGTGCCAGCAGTTTACAGTGGGAGCAGTACTTC.

The chain uses TRBV19 and TRBJ2-2; D is possibly TRBD1 (5 bases). V gave up 5 bases and J gave up 1 base, with 8 bases separating them. Germline lookup yields CDR1 LNHDA and CDR2 SQIVND (reference sequence). The CDR3 runs 14 residues. The CDR3, as DNA: TGTGCCAGTAGTGATACAGGGAACACCGGGGAGCTGTTTTTT. Protein: CASSDTGNTGELFF.

This chain connects TRBV7-9 to TRBJ1-1; D remains unclear. The CDR3 has 14 amino acids. The germline CDR1 and CDR2 sequences are SEHNR and FQNEAQ (reference sequence). Trimming removed 2 bases from V and 4 bases from J, with 11 bases in between. CDR3 in DNA: TGTGCCAGCAGCTTACCCCAAAGTGGCACTGAAGCTTTCTTT. It is translated as CASSLPQSGTEAFF. Drawing the rest from reference TRBV7-9 and TRBJ1-1, the complete variable domain is DTGVSQNPRHKITKRGQNVTFRCDPISEHNRLYWYRQTLGQGPEFLTYFQNEAQLEKSRLLSDRFSAERPKGSFSTLEIQRTEQGDSAMYLCASSLPQSGTEAFFGQGTRLTVV.

This clone was found once. The V call is TRBV18, the J call TRBJ1-1; D perhaps matches TRBD1 (6 bases). The CDR3 contains 16 residues. Trimming left V 1 base short and J 1 base short, with 13 bases between. CDR1 is KGHSH, CDR2 LQKENI, per germline. The CDR3: CASSPRTVDGNTEAFF. The DNA of the CDR3 is TGTGCCAGCTCACCACGGACAGTGGACGGGAACACTGAAGCTTTCTTT.

The rearrangement uses TRBV4-1 and TRBJ1-5; D is perhaps TRBD1 (6 bases). From germline, CDR1 is MGHRA and CDR2 YSYEKL. Trimming took 1 base from V and 4 from J, leaving 14 bases between them. The CDR3 sequence is 16 residues long. In nucleotides, the CDR3 is TGCGCCAGCAGCCAAGTATCAGGGGATCGGAATCAGCCCCAGCATTTT. It encodes CASSQVSGDRNQPQHF.

J is TRBJ1-1 and V is TRBV18; tentative D call: TRBD1 (5 bases). Per germline, CDR1 KGHSH and CDR2 LQKENI. V lost 3 bases, J lost 3 bases, and 8 bases lay in between. The CDR3 spans 13 residues. The CDR3 loop is CASSPRVDTEAFF. CDR3 DNA: TGTGCCAGCTCACCCAGGGTAGACACTGAAGCTTTCTTT.

There are a few counts of this clone. This chain's CDR3 is CASSRGQGATNEKLFF. The CDR3 DNA follows: TGTGCCAGCAGCAGGGGACAGGGGGCAACTAATGAAAAACTGTTTTTT. The chain links TRBV11-2 to TRBJ1-4, with 11 bases that match TRBD1. The CDR3 spans 16 residues. In germline, CDR1 is SGHAT, CDR2 FQNNGV. J was trimmed by 0 bases and V by 5 bases; bases with no gene match: 2.

V usage is TRBV27 and J usage is TRBJ1-5, with a tentative D call TRBD1 (6 bases). The CDR3 runs 14 residues. V was cut by 2 bases and J by 9 bases, with 14 bases left in between. In germline, CDR1 is MNHEY, CDR2 SMNVEV (reference sequence). The CDR3 region has the DNA TGTGCCAGCAGTTTAAGTTGGGGGCCGAGGCCCCAGCATTTT. Translating gives CASSLSWGPRPQHF.

CDR3 in amino acids: CASSQDTSFSYEQYF. The DNA of the CDR3 is TGTGCCAGCAGCCAAGACACCTCCTTCTCCTACGAGCAGTACTTC. V usage is TRBV3-1 (or the pseudogene TRBV3-2) and J usage is TRBJ2-7, with D unresolved. Germline CDR1 LGHDT, CDR2 YNNKEL (reference sequence). The germline V and J ends were trimmed by 0 bases and 0 bases, with 9 bases remaining between them. The CDR3 covers 15 residues.

CDR3 in amino acids: CASSYRDGVLAGNTDTQYF. The CDR3 nucleotides are TGTGCCAGCAGTTACAGGGACGGAGTTTTAGCAGGGAACACAGATACGCAGTATTTT. J is TRBJ2-3 and V is TRBV6-2 or TRBV6-3; D assignment may be TRBD1 or TRBD2 (5 bases each). The V end lost 2 bases, the J end lost 2 bases, and 23 bases lay between the germline ends. Germline V gene sequence: CDR1 MNHEY, CDR2 SVGEGT. This CDR3 contains 19 residues.